A single sample gave rise to the 26 T cell receptor beta chains below, sequenced in a study of T-cell reconstitution after alpha-beta-depleted transplantation in children. Preparing the TCRbeta library involved the use of unique molecular identifiers. TCRdb passed the PCR reads through MiXCR, listing each CDR3 protein once. The table has about 1,000,000 distinct CDR3 sequences, 25% to 35% seen once. The input for sequencing was PBMCs, mostly from graft donor cells, taken 360 days after TCRalphabeta/CD19-depleted stem cell transplant. The receptors come from a boy younger than two who had a stem cell transplant for SCID, so the T cells may come from the graft donor.

This clonotype has more than one count but fewer than ten. V and J are TRBV6-5 and TRBJ2-7; tentatively, D is TRBD2 (7 bases). V was cut by 6 bases and J by 0 bases, with 15 bases left in between. This CDR3 spans 15 amino acids. Germline CDR1 MNHEY, CDR2 SVGAGI. The CDR3 nucleotides are TGTGCCAGCAGCTTAGGGGGGGAACCCTCCTACGAGCAGTACTTC. Translating gives CASSLGGEPSYEQYF.

This clonotype appeared a single time. This chain links TRBV7-9 with TRBJ2-2; D is uncertain. The CDR3 is made up of 15 amino acids. In germline, CDR1 is SEHNR, CDR2 FQNEAQ (reference sequence). Between the trimmed V and J ends, which lost 5 bases and 1 base, there was a span of 11 bases. CDR3 amino acids: CASSPRQLNTGELFF. In DNA form, the CDR3 reads TGTGCCAGCAGCCCCCGCCAATTGAACACCGGGGAGCTGTTTTTT.

V gene TRBV7-2 combines with J gene TRBJ2-7; TRBD2 might be the D (7 bases). V was clipped by 5 bases and J by 1 base, with 15 bases between them. The CDR3 sequence is 15 residues long. Germline-derived CDR1 and CDR2 are SGHTA and FQGNSA. CDR3 region: CASSPIGGASYEQYF. The CDR3 DNA sequence: TGTGCCAGCAGCCCTATAGGGGGGGCGTCCTACGAGCAGTACTTC.

V usage is TRBV10-3 and J usage is TRBJ2-3, with 7 bases identical to TRBD2. CDR3 length: 12 amino acids. Germline-derived CDR1 and CDR2 are ENHRY and SYGVKD. V trimming: 8 bases; J trimming: 5 bases; junction bases outside the gene matches: 4. This CDR3 reads CAIRTSQDTQYF. The CDR3 nucleotides are TGTGCCATCCGGACTAGTCAAGATACGCAGTATTTT.

This chain connects TRBV20-1 to TRBJ2-7; either TRBD1 or TRBD2 may supply D (5 bases each). V was cut by 6 bases and J by 2 bases, with 14 bases left in between. Germline V gene lookup returns CDR1 DFQATT and CDR2 SNEGSKA (reference sequence). The CDR3 has 13 amino acids. The CDR3 spells CSAGDPDTYEQYF. DNA of the CDR3: TGCAGTGCCGGGGACCCAGATACCTACGAGCAGTACTTC.

V and J are TRBV5-5 and TRBJ2-3; possible D gene TRBD2, 5 bases. This CDR3 comprises 15 residues. V gave up 2 bases and J gave up 4 bases, with 14 bases separating them. From germline, CDR1 is SGHKS and CDR2 YYEKEE (reference sequence). CDR3: CASSFTRTPPDTQYF. The CDR3 coding sequence is TGTGCCAGCAGCTTCACCCGGACTCCGCCAGATACGCAGTATTTT.

The chain is built from TRBV6-2 or TRBV6-3 and TRBJ2-5; 9 nucleotides match TRBD1. The V segment lost 6 bases and the J segment 4 bases; nucleotides outside the gene matches: 6. The CDR3 has 14 amino acids. Germline CDR1 MNHEY, CDR2 SVGEGT. CDR3 in DNA: TGTGCCAGCAGCACCCCGGACAGGGGAGAGACCCAGTACTTC. Its protein product is CASSTPDRGETQYF.

The CDR3 nucleotides read TGTGCCAGCAGCTTAGCGTTTACGGCTAGCGGGGCGCGAGTCCGAGGCGAGCAGTACTTC. This sequence encodes CASSLAFTASGARVRGEQYF. This chain uses TRBV7-2 with TRBJ2-7, with TRBD2 matching over 9 bases. CDR3 length: 20 residues. The V segment lost 0 bases and the J segment 6 bases; nucleotides outside the gene matches: 21. Germline V lookup: CDR1 SGHTA, CDR2 FQGNSA.

In its sample, this clonotype was seen once. DNA for the CDR3: TGCGCCAGCAGCCAAGTCTTGGGGGGCGCGTACAATGAGCAGTTCTTC. It is translated as CASSQVLGGAYNEQFF. The gene calls are TRBV4-1 and TRBJ2-1; D tentatively fits TRBD1 or TRBD2 (6 bases each). From germline, CDR1 is MGHRA and CDR2 YSYEKL. V shed 1 base and J shed 4 bases, with 14 bases lying between them. This CDR3 region has 16 residues.

This clonotype was seen ten or more times. V usage is TRBV29-1 and J usage is TRBJ2-2; D is unresolved. The germline V and J ends were trimmed by 6 bases and 6 bases, with 11 bases remaining between them. Germline CDR1 and CDR2: SQVTM and ANQGSEA. The CDR3 sequence is 12 residues long. The CDR3 bases are TGCAGCGTAGACACTGGTCCCGGGGAGCTGTTTTTT. This gives the protein CSVDTGPGELFF.

The rearrangement links TRBV12-3 or TRBV12-4 to TRBJ1-3; no firm D call. V was cut by 5 bases and J by 4 bases, with 15 bases left in between. The CDR3 runs 15 residues. Here the CDR3 DNA reads TGTGCCAGCAGTCCCCGGACGGGAATCGGAAACACCATATATTTT. It is translated as CASSPRTGIGNTIYF.

This sequence joins TRBV10-3 and TRBJ1-2, with TRBD1 as a possible D gene (6 bases). This CDR3 is built from 13 residues. Germline V gene data show CDR1 as ENHRY and CDR2 as SYGVKD. V dropped 2 bases and J dropped 2 bases, with 6 bases sitting between them. The CDR3 here is CAISEQGNYGYTF. The CDR3 region has the DNA TGTGCCATCAGTGAGCAGGGGAACTATGGCTACACCTTC.

V gene TRBV9 combines with J gene TRBJ1-1, with D possibly TRBD1 on 6 matching bases. Trimming took 2 bases from V and 6 from J, leaving 14 bases between them. The germline gives CDR1 SGDLS, CDR2 YYNGEE. CDR3 length equals 14 residues. The CDR3 here is CASSVHVGAAEAFF. DNA for the CDR3: TGTGCCAGCAGCGTCCATGTGGGGGCCGCTGAAGCTTTCTTT.

CDR3 bases: TGTGCCAGCAGCTCCATAGAGGGCACTGAAGCTTTCTTT. This encodes CASSSIEGTEAFF. The chain carries TRBV5-5 and TRBJ1-1, with D unresolved. This CDR3 comprises 13 residues. Germline assignment: CDR1 SGHKS and CDR2 YYEKEE (reference sequence). Trimming stripped 3 bases from V and 4 bases from J, with 10 bases between.

The V and J genes are TRBV12-3 or TRBV12-4 and TRBJ1-3; the match to TRBD1 covers 8 bases. The J segment lost 9 bases and the V segment lost 4 bases, leaving 5 bases of the junction unmatched. The length of the CDR3 is 13 residues. CDR3 sequence: CASSYQGASTIYF. The CDR3 DNA reads as TGTGCCAGCAGTTACCAGGGGGCCAGCACCATATATTTT.

The chain links TRBV29-1 to TRBJ1-1; perhaps TRBD1 as D (6 bases). This CDR3 comprises 13 residues. The germline V gene has CDR1 SQVTM and CDR2 ANQGSEA. V was shortened by 6 bases and J by 5 bases, with 16 bases between the two germline ends. The DNA for the CDR3 is TGCAGCGTGACCTACAGGGTCGGGACTGAAGCTTTCTTT. Translating gives CSVTYRVGTEAFF.

This clonotype was seen many times. The chain carries TRBV20-1 and TRBJ2-5; D may be TRBD2 (5 bases). Trimming removed 6 bases at V and 3 bases at J, with 14 bases between. The germline V gene encodes CDR1 DFQATT and CDR2 SNEGSKA (reference sequence). The CDR3 sequence is 13 residues long. CDR3 sequence reads: CSAGRGSKETQYF. In nucleotides, the CDR3 is TGCAGTGCCGGCCGGGGTTCTAAAGAGACCCAGTACTTC.

The rearrangement joins TRBV12-3 or TRBV12-4 to TRBJ1-1; D is unclear. V dropped 1 base and J dropped 10 bases, with 10 bases sitting between them. The CDR3 is made up of 12 amino acids. CDR3 residues: CASSLVGLRAFF. The CDR3 region has the DNA TGTGCCAGCAGTTTAGTTGGACTAAGAGCTTTCTTT.

This chain connects TRBV7-8 to TRBJ2-7; 11 nucleotides agree with TRBD2. The V gene's germline CDR1 is SGHVS and CDR2 FQNEAQ. V shed 1 base, J shed 7 bases, and the junction held 6 bases outside the gene matches. CDR3 size: 15 residues. The CDR3 region is CASSLGRLAGSEQYF. CDR3 nucleotides: TGTGCCAGCAGCTTAGGTCGACTAGCGGGGAGTGAGCAGTACTTC. Filled out from reference TRBV7-8 and TRBJ2-7, the complete variable domain reads GAGVSQSPRYKVAKRGQDVALRCDPISGHVSLFWYQQALGQGPEFLTYFQNEAQLDKSGLPSDRFFAERPEGSVSTLKIQRTQQEDSAVYLCASSLGRLAGSEQYFGPGTRLTVT.

The rearrangement links TRBV7-9 to TRBJ2-5; possible D gene TRBD1, 6 bases. V lost 2 bases and J lost 7, with 17 bases in between. CDR1 and CDR2 (germline): SEHNR, FQNEAQ (reference sequence). This CDR3 comprises 15 residues. The CDR3 region is CASSLTSGHKGTQYF. Here the CDR3 DNA reads TGTGCCAGCAGCTTAACGTCGGGACATAAGGGGACCCAGTACTTC.

The chain recombines TRBV10-3 with TRBJ1-4; D unclear. Between the trimmed V and J ends, which lost 2 bases and 7 bases, there was a span of 14 bases. From germline, CDR1 is ENHRY and CDR2 SYGVKD. The CDR3 has 15 residues. The CDR3 DNA reads TGTGCCATCAGTGAGGCCGGGGAAAGTGCTGAAAAACTGTTTTTT. The encoded protein is CAISEAGESAEKLFF.

This clonotype came up a few times. The V call is TRBV7-2, the J call TRBJ2-7; D is perhaps TRBD1 (6 bases). Germline assignment: CDR1 SGHTA and CDR2 FQGNSA. V was shortened by 5 bases and J by 2 bases, with 16 bases between the two germline ends. The CDR3 is 15 residues long. The DNA for the CDR3 is TGTGCCAGCAGCGTAACAGGGTTTCCTACCTACGAGCAGTACTTC. It translates to CASSVTGFPTYEQYF.

The chain carries TRBV3-1 and TRBJ1-2; no clear D gene. The V and J ends lost 4 bases and 3 bases respectively, with 15 bases between them. Germline CDR1 LGHDT, CDR2 YNNKEL (reference sequence). The CDR3 sequence is 15 residues long. CDR3 in amino acids: CASSPPGPGHYGYTF. CDR3 sequence (DNA): TGTGCCAGCAGCCCTCCAGGACCGGGCCACTATGGCTACACCTTC.

The DNA for the CDR3 is TGCAGCGTTTCAAGGGACGCCAAAAACATTCAGTACTTC. Residues: CSVSRDAKNIQYF. The chain carries TRBV29-1 and TRBJ2-4, with D tentatively TRBD1 or TRBD2 (5 bases each). The CDR3 totals 13 residues. From germline, CDR1 is SQVTM and CDR2 ANQGSEA. Deletions cut 5 bases from V and 1 base from J, with 9 bases between.

This clonotype was seen a few times. V usage is TRBV20-1 and J usage is TRBJ2-2; D is ambiguous. This CDR3 is 15 amino acids long. CDR1 and CDR2 from the germline V gene are DFQATT and SNEGSKA (reference sequence). Trimming shortened V by 3 bases and J by 2 bases, and 13 bases separated the two germline ends. In DNA, the CDR3 is TGCAGTGCTAGTGAGCACGGGCTAAACACCGGGGAGCTGTTTTTT. As protein: CSASEHGLNTGELFF.

This clonotype was counted only a few times. The CDR3 nucleotides are TGTGCCAGCTCACTCACGGGACTAGCGGGGGCCACAGATACGCAGTATTTT. It translates to CASSLTGLAGATDTQYF. The gene calls are TRBV18 and TRBJ2-3, with TRBD2 matching over 14 bases. This CDR3 contains 17 residues. The germline V gene encodes CDR1 KGHSH and CDR2 LQKENI. V lost 4 bases and J lost 2; bases outside the gene matches: 5.